Listed below are T cell receptor beta chains from one sample, sequenced in a study of shared T cell receptors in the human thymus. Measured with immunoSEQ multiplex PCR; TCRdb has only the in-frame clones, and not every one. The sample lists around 67,000 clones, roughly 96% occurring once. The sample taken for sequencing was thymocytes. The receptors shown here come from a human donor. CDR3s include the opening cysteine and the closing phenylalanine or tryptophan. A D gene is named only where the DNA matches it firmly. Size is stated for part of the rows, as once, few or many counts, or as a class when the clone is expanded.

TRBJ2-7	.	TRBV2	.	TGTGCCGGCAGGGCAGGGTTAATATCCCCTCCGGGGAGGCGAAACTCCTACGAGCAGTACTTC	CAGRAGLISPPGRRNSYEQYF
TRBJ2-7	.	TRBV7-8	.	TGTGCCAGCAGTTTTACCTACCGGACCGACAGCTCCTACGAGCAGTACTTC	CASSFTYRTDSSYEQYF
TRBJ2-7	TRBD2	TRBV6-8	.	TGTGCCAGCAGTTACCCCGGACTAGCGGGGGGGCCGGGTCGCGAGCAGTACTTC	CASSYPGLAGGPGREQYF
TRBJ2-1	.	TRBV15	.	TGTGCCACCAGCAAATCAATCTTTCCGGGACGGCCTTCCTACAATGAGCAGTTCTTC	CATSKSIFPGRPSYNEQFF
TRBJ1-4	.	TRBV28	.	TGTGCCAGCAGTTTTCGACGCCTATCCTATGAAAAACTGTTTTTT	CASSFRRLSYEKLFF
TRBJ1-2	TRBD1	TRBV30	once	TGTGCCTGGAGTGTACTGGACAGGGGCAACTATGGCTACACCTTC	CAWSVLDRGNYGYTF
TRBJ1-2	TRBD1	TRBV2	.	TGTGCCAGCAGTGAATGGGACAGATACTATGGCTACACCTTC	CASSEWDRYYGYTF
TRBJ2-1	.	TRBV25-1	.	TGTGCCAGCAGTGAAGGGGCTAGCATTTACAATGAGCAGTTCTTC	CASSEGASIYNEQFF
TRBJ2-5	TRBD2	TRBV7-6	.	TGTGCCAGCAGCTTAGAGGGGACTAGCGGGGGCCTTTACGACGGAGGGACCCAGTACTTC	CASSLEGTSGGLYDGGTQYF
TRBJ1-1	.	TRBV4-2	once	TGTGCCAGCAGCCGCACCCGTTGGGAAGCCTTTCACATGAACACTGAAGCTTTCTTT	CASSRTRWEAFHMNTEAFF
TRBJ1-6	TRBD1	TRBV6-1	.	TGTGCCAGCAGCTCGGGCGGCAGGGGGAATTCACCCCTCCACTTT	CASSSGGRGNSPLHF
TRBJ2-3	.	TRBV18	.	TGTGCCAGCCAAAATCTTGACGCGCAGTATTTT	CASQNLDAQYF
TRBJ2-7	.	TRBV2	once	TGTGCCAGCAGTGAAGATAGGGGGGCGATTGTCTACGAGCAGTACTTC	CASSEDRGAIVYEQYF
TRBJ2-2	.	TRBV12-5	.	TGTGCTAGTGGTTTGGTACCGAGCCGCACGGGGCGGACCGGGGAGCTGTTTTTT	CASGLVPSRTGRTGELFF
TRBJ2-3	TRBD2	TRBV6-4	.	TGTGCCAGCAGTGACTCTAGACTAGCGGACACAGATACGCAGTATTTT	CASSDSRLADTDTQYF
TRBJ1-2	.	TRBV11-2	.	TGTGCCAGCAGCTTAGATATGTATGGCTACACCTTC	CASSLDMYGYTF
TRBJ1-1	.	TRBV5-1	.	TGCGCCAGCAGCCTGGAGGAGGAGGGCCCGGGACAAACAATGAACACTGAAGCTTTCTTT	CASSLEEEGPGQTMNTEAFF
TRBJ2-3	.	TRBV29-1	.	TGCAGCGTTGAAGATTCCGGGGACCCTACAGATACGCAGTATTTT	CSVEDSGDPTDTQYF
TRBJ2-1	.	TRBV6-1	.	TGTGCCAGCAGTGCCGGCCGGTACAATGAGCAGTTCTTC	CASSAGRYNEQFF
TRBJ2-1	TRBD2	TRBV7-9	.	TGTGCCAGCAGCTTAAGCGGGGGATCCTTACGTAATGAGCAGTTCTTC	CASSLSGGSLRNEQFF
TRBJ1-3	TRBD1	TRBV4-1	.	TGCGCCAGCAGCCAAGCTCGGGGACAGGGGGGTCCCTTATGGAACACCATATATTTT	CASSQARGQGGPLWNTIYF
TRBJ2-2	.	TRBV7-8	once	TGTGCCAGCAGCTTAACTGGACCAGGCCCCGGGGAGCTGTTTTTT	CASSLTGPGPGELFF
TRBJ1-5	TRBD1	TRBV11-2	.	TGTGCCAGCAGCCCGACAGGGGAGGAACATCAGCCCCAGCATTTT	CASSPTGEEHQPQHF
TRBJ2-1	.	TRBV6-5	.	TGTGCCAGCACCCCACTCCTAACAGGGAGCAATGAGCAGTTCTTC	CASTPLLTGSNEQFF
TRBJ2-6	.	TRBV7-3	.	TGTGCCAGCAGTTTAGCGTCGGCTTCTGGGGCCAACGTCCTGACTTTC	CASSLASASGANVLTF
TRBJ2-3	.	TRBV4-3	.	TGCGCCAGCAGCCAGAAACCCGGGGCCGACTTGACAGATACGCAGTATTTT	CASSQKPGADLTDTQYF
TRBJ2-3	.	TRBV7-6	once	TGTGCCAGCAGCCCCATCTGGGGGGCAGACACAGATACGCAGTATTTT	CASSPIWGADTDTQYF